A single T cell receptor (beta chain) is shown here with its context. Its specificity is unknown. The data belong to a study of post-analysis software for immune sequencing data. Study summary: Progressive-relapsing, secondary progressive and relapsing-remitting multiple sclerosis were among the disease courses included. Study conclusions and caveats: Normalized Chao1 diversity was significantly lower in multiple sclerosis patients than in controls. Same-batch samples co-clustered strongly by F measure. Five TRBV segments, including TRBV5-6, TRBV5-1 and TRBV20-1, were more frequent in patients than controls.

The library was made from cDNA and included unique molecular identifiers. From approximately 0.95 to 9.8 million T cells, 400,000 to 500,000 cDNA molecules were obtained. One entry per CDR3 protein results from TCRdb running MiXCR on the PCR reads. The table lists hundreds of thousands of distinct CDR3 sequences, 55% to 60% of them singletons. Trimming stripped 0 bases from V and 1 base from J, with 13 bases between. CDR1 LGHDT and CDR2 YNNKEL come from the germline V gene (reference sequence). The CDR3 is 17 amino acids. The V gene is TRBV3-1, the J gene TRBJ2-4, with TRBD2 as a possible D gene (6 bases). Sequenced input: blood. The receptor's source is a girl aged 2 to 9 with multiple sclerosis. CDR3 nucleotides: TGTGCCAGCAGCCAAGATGTCGGGAGCAGGGCCAAAAACATTCAGTACTTC. This encodes CASSQDVGSRAKNIQYF.